The rows below give T cell receptor beta chains drawn from one sample of a study of blood T cells in healthy people across ages. MiXCR, applied by TCRdb to the 5' RACE reads, yields one record per CDR3 protein. The repertoire has 1,800,000 or so distinct CDR3 sequences, about two fifths of them found once; the top ten carry about 21%. Sample: blood. These receptors were obtained from a human donor in good health. Each CDR3 is given with its conserved first and last residue. A D gene is named only where the DNA matches it firmly.

v_call	j_call	d_call	cdr3_aa
TRBV7-2	TRBJ1-1	.	CASSTRGPDTEAFF
TRBV29-1	TRBJ1-1	TRBD1	CSTDRSANTEAFF
TRBV12-3/TRBV12-4	TRBJ1-2	.	CASSGISYGYTF
TRBV4-3	TRBJ1-2	TRBD1	CASSQAPRQGGYTF
TRBV9	TRBJ2-7	.	CASSVARQSYEQYF
TRBV20-1	TRBJ2-1	.	CSARVTSASGPSYNEQFF
TRBV2	TRBJ1-2	TRBD1	CASSEATGVGYTF
TRBV20-1	TRBJ1-2	.	CSAPINRENYGNTF
TRBV25-1	TRBJ2-3	TRBD2	CASSESQRGSTDTQYF
TRBV20-1	TRBJ2-5	TRBD2	CSADSGGGSRETQYF
TRBV7-2	TRBJ2-1	.	CASRTYSNEQFF
TRBV6-5	TRBJ2-7	.	CASSYRGGSYEQYF
TRBV7-2	TRBJ2-5	TRBD1	CASSLAPGQGRSQYF
TRBV4-1	TRBJ1-6	.	CASSQEGSYYSPLHF
TRBV12-3/TRBV12-4	TRBJ2-1	.	CASTPGGGGYNEQFF
TRBV27	TRBJ2-3	.	CASAYTDTQYF
TRBV11-3	TRBJ1-2	.	CASSLRSDGYTF
TRBV4-3	TRBJ2-7	.	CASSHLAGATPYEQYF
TRBV5-1	.	.	CASSSGGQRNEQYF
TRBV4-3	TRBJ2-7	TRBD2	CASSQGPGTTYEQYF
TRBV20-1	TRBJ1-5	.	CSAIAPFSNQPQHF
TRBV4-3	TRBJ2-1	.	CASSQGGTRHNEQFF
TRBV7-8	TRBJ1-5	TRBD1	CASSDRTGGFQPQHF
TRBV21-1	TRBJ1-2	.	CASSKRAMGNGYTF
TRBV4-3	TRBJ1-5	TRBD1	CASSQDWGQGAKGNQPQHF
TRBV10-3	.	TRBD1	CAISEAGGPYEQYF